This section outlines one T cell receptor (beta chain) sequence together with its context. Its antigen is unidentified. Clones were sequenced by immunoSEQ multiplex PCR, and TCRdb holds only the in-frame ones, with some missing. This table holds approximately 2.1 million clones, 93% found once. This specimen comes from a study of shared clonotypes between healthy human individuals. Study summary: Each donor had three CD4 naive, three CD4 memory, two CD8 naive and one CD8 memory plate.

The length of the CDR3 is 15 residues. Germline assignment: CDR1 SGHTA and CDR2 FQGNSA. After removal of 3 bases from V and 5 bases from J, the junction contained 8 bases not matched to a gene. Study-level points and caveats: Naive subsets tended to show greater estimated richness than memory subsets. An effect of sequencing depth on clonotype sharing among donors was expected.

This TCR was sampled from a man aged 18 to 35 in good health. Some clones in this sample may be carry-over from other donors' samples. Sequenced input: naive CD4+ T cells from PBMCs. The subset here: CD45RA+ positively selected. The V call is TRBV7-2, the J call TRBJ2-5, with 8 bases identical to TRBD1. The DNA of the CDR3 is TGTGCCAGCAGCTTGACAGGGGAGGAGTGGGAGACCCAGTACTTC. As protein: CASSLTGEEWETQYF.